This TCR beta chain appears in the sequencing data of a study of neurological immune-mediated disorders. Study-level findings and limits: It was HTLV-1-associated myelopathy that showed the most TCR clonal expansion, while multiple sclerosis showed the least, falling below healthy controls.

As to time point: technical triplicate 3. The length of the CDR3 is 12 residues. The germline V and J ends were trimmed by 5 bases and 10 bases, with 11 bases remaining between them. Many counts were recorded for this clonotype. Its cognate antigen is unknown. It was by 5'RACE with 10-nucleotide random UMIs that the cDNA was made. In TCRdb, the 5' RACE reads were re-called with MiXCR into one record per CDR3 protein. Counted here are about 45,000 distinct CDR3 sequences, under 25% occurring once; the ten biggest clones make up about 4.1%. Specimen: PBMCs. This TCR was sampled from a man between 60 and 75 years old with HTLV-1-associated myelopathy (HAM/TSP). The chain has TRBV12-3 or TRBV12-4 and TRBJ1-4; D might be TRBD1 (5 bases). Here the CDR3 reads CASSPPGGKLFF. CDR3 in DNA: TGTGCCAGCAGTCCCCCGGGGGGAAAACTGTTTTTT.